Described below is a single T cell receptor (beta chain) sequence and its context. Antigen unknown. It was in the United States that all participants with HIV were treated. There are 17 residues in the CDR3. Germline CDR1 LGHNA, CDR2 YNFKEQ. The junction had 8 bases not matched to a gene; V was cut back by 0 bases and J by 4 bases. The source of the sample is a study of long-term antiretroviral therapy in people with HIV. Study-wide findings and caveats: It was observed that HIV repertoires exhibited narrower CDR3 length ranges than controls. For ART adherence, viral resistance and therapy changes, no data were available. Collection spanned 2004 to 2017; ART regimens may be less effective than current ones.

It was version v3.0 of the immunoSEQ assay that was run at survey level. Only in-frame clones appear in the TCRdb table, and some are missing; sequencing was by immunoSEQ multiplex PCR. The table records 30,000 to 40,000 clones, around 80% of them present only once. The specimen was unsorted PBMCs, collected 2 years after starting antiretroviral therapy. This TCR came from a woman aged 45 to 65 with HIV. The V gene is TRBV4-2, the J gene TRBJ2-3; 9 bases line up with TRBD2. The CDR3 spells CASSQDEAGGQSDTQYF. DNA of the CDR3: TGTGCCAGCAGCCAAGATGAGGCGGGGGGGCAGTCAGATACGCAGTATTTT.